A single sample gave rise to the 22 T cell receptor beta chains below, sequenced in a study of cytomegalovirus exposure and HLA in healthy donors. Both 60 Vbeta primers and 13 Jbeta primers went into the PCR. Data came from immunoSEQ multiplex PCR; TCRdb stores just in-frame clones and leaves some out. The data contain some 150,000 clones, over 60% of them singletons. The sample comprised PBMCs. The source is a woman in her 30s in good health and CMV-seronegative.

Comment on this clone: A junction end diverges from the germline sequence, so it may reflect a read error. V and J are TRBV7-7 and TRBJ2-1; tentatively, D is TRBD2 (6 bases). The length of the CDR3 is 14 residues. Germline values: CDR1 SSHAT, CDR2 FNYEAQ (reference sequence). The CDR3 DNA sequence: TGTGCTAGCAGCCCGGAGGGAAGCTACAATGAGCAGTTCTTC. Its translation is CASSPEGSYNEQFF.

The genes are TRBV9 and TRBJ1-1; D ambiguous. From germline, CDR1 is SGDLS and CDR2 YYNGEE. The length of the CDR3 is 13 residues. Trimming removed 3 bases from V and 1 base from J, with 7 bases in between. CDR3 coding DNA: TGTGCCAGCAGCGAGGGAGGGAACACTGAAGCTTTCTTT. It yields the protein CASSEGGNTEAFF.

V gene TRBV5-4 combines with J gene TRBJ2-3; D might be TRBD2 (6 bases). Germline CDR1 and CDR2: SGHNT and YYREEE (reference sequence). V lost 4 bases and J lost 0, with 12 bases in between. This CDR3 region has 15 residues. CDR3 DNA sequence: TGTGCCAGCAGCCTCCCGAGCGGGAGCACAGATACGCAGTATTTT. Translated: CASSLPSGSTDTQYF.

The chain links TRBV7-2 to TRBJ2-7; 9 bases are a match to TRBD1. The CDR3 covers 16 residues. The J segment lost 3 bases and the V segment lost 1 base, leaving 7 bases of the junction unmatched. Looked up from germline, CDR1 is SGHTA and CDR2 is FQGNSA. The CDR3 reads CASSLVFTGGDYEQYF. CDR3 DNA: TGTGCCAGCAGCTTAGTCTTCACAGGGGGCGACTACGAGCAGTACTTC.

The chain uses TRBV13 and TRBJ2-5; D gene uncertain. This CDR3 is 16 amino acids long. Deletions cut 0 bases from V and 4 bases from J, with 15 bases between. Germline V lookup: CDR1 PRHDT, CDR2 FYEKMQ (reference sequence). The CDR3 DNA sequence: TGTGCCAGCAGCTTAGGGACCCTCACCCGAGGAGAGACCCAGTACTTC. Its protein product is CASSLGTLTRGETQYF.

The chain carries TRBV19 and TRBJ2-1, with D possibly TRBD1 on 6 matching bases. The V gene's germline CDR1 is LNHDA and CDR2 SQIVND (reference sequence). The ends were cut back, 6 bases at V and 3 bases at J, with 12 bases in the middle. This CDR3 is 14 amino acids long. The CDR3 bases are TGTGCCAGTAGAGGGGGACAACACTACAATGAGCAGTTCTTC. It encodes CASRGGQHYNEQFF.

Comment on this clone: The junction shows a germline mismatch at one end, possibly a read error. This chain connects TRBV7-7 to TRBJ2-3; the match to TRBD2 covers 11 bases. The CDR3 is 15 amino acids. Germline V lookup: CDR1 SSHAT, CDR2 FNYEAQ (reference sequence). Written as DNA, the CDR3 is TGTGCTAGCAGCTCATTAGCGGGAGGGGTAGATACGCAGTATTTT. As protein: CASSSLAGGVDTQYF.

For this clone: This CDR3 is also generated by other DNA sequences in the sample. V usage is TRBV11-1 and J usage is TRBJ2-5, with D maybe TRBD1 (6 bases). Germline V gene sequence: CDR1 SGHAT, CDR2 FQDESV (reference sequence). V lost 5 bases and J 2 bases, leaving 6 bases between the germline ends. The CDR3 length is 12 residues. The CDR3 protein is CASSGTQETQYF. CDR3 coding DNA: TGTGCCAGCAGCGGGACACAAGAGACCCAGTACTTC.

This rearrangement joins TRBV30 to TRBJ2-3, with a tentative D call TRBD2 (5 bases). Germline V lookup: CDR1 GTSNPN, CDR2 SVGIG (reference sequence). V was pared by 7 bases and J by 4 bases, with 12 bases between. The CDR3 totals 12 residues. The CDR3 DNA is TGTGCCTTTGGACTTTTCGCAGATACGCAGTATTTT. It specifies CAFGLFADTQYF.

V gene TRBV5-1 combines with J gene TRBJ2-1; 9 nucleotides match TRBD1. V lost 5 bases to trimming and J lost 5 bases; unmatched junction nucleotides: 11. Per the germline V gene, CDR1 is SGHRS and CDR2 is YFSETQ. CDR3 length: 16 residues. CDR3 loop: CASRQTTGGLDNEQFF. The CDR3 DNA follows: TGCGCCAGCAGACAAACTACAGGGGGCCTTGACAATGAGCAGTTCTTC. Full variable domain (missing parts from reference TRBV5-1 and TRBJ2-1): KAGVTQTPRYLIKTRGQQVTLSCSPISGHRSVSWYQQTPGQGLQFLFEYFSETQRNKGNFPGRFSGRQFSNSRSEMNVSTLELGDSALYLCASRQTTGGLDNEQFFGPGTRLTVL.

The V call is TRBV29-1, the J call TRBJ1-1; D possibly corresponds to TRBD1 (5 bases). This CDR3 spans 12 amino acids. Per germline, CDR1 SQVTM and CDR2 ANQGSEA. The CDR3 region has the DNA TGCAGTGGGGGGGGAAGGAGGACTGAAGCTTTCTTT. Its translation: CSGGGRRTEAFF.

This chain uses TRBV19 with TRBJ2-7, with D hard to call. The CDR3 totals 13 residues. Looked up from germline, CDR1 is LNHDA and CDR2 is SQIVND (reference sequence). V lost 5 bases, J lost 3 bases, and 11 bases lay in between. The CDR3 here is CASSFGTFYEQYF. The CDR3 nucleotides read TGTGCCAGTAGTTTTGGTACTTTCTACGAGCAGTACTTC. Together with reference TRBV19 and TRBJ2-7, the CDR3 gives the full variable domain: DGGITQSPKYLFRKEGQNVTLSCEQNLNHDAMYWYRQDPGQGLRLIYYSQIVNDFQKGDIAEGYSVSREKKESFPLTVTSAQKNPTAFYLCASSFGTFYEQYFGPGTRLTVT.

The chain has TRBV5-6 and TRBJ1-6; 8 nucleotides match TRBD1. Unmatched junction bases numbered 10, after V lost 7 bases and J lost 7 bases. Germline V CDR1 and CDR2: SGHDT, YYEEEE. This CDR3 has 15 amino acids. CDR3 DNA sequence: TGTGCCAGCGGACTTCGACAGGGGCACAATTCACCCCTCCACTTT. Translation: CASGLRQGHNSPLHF.

J is TRBJ2-5 and V is TRBV2; D unresolved. Trimming left V 1 base short and J 4 bases short, with 10 bases between. This CDR3 is 14 amino acids long. Germline lookup yields CDR1 SNHLY and CDR2 FYNNEI. CDR3 amino acids: CASSEGLSVETQYF. The CDR3 DNA reads as TGTGCCAGCAGTGAAGGCCTGTCGGTAGAGACCCAGTACTTC.

This clone occurred a few times. The V call is TRBV28, the J call TRBJ1-4; 8 bases fit TRBD1. Germline-derived CDR1 and CDR2 are MDHEN and SYDVKM. CDR3 length equals 14 residues. Losses at the gene ends were 7 bases for V and 5 bases for J; bases not matched to a gene: 6. CDR3 in DNA: TGTGCCAGCACACAGACAGGGGTAAATGAAAAACTGTTTTTT. Translating it yields CASTQTGVNEKLFF.

The J gene is TRBJ2-2, the V gene TRBV7-2; 10 nucleotides align to TRBD1. Germline V gene data show CDR1 as SGHTA and CDR2 as FQGNSA. This CDR3 region has 16 residues. V shed 4 bases and J 3 bases; nucleotides not matched to a gene: 5. The CDR3 sequence: CASSSTGGSHTGELFF. The CDR3 region has the DNA TGTGCCAGCAGCTCGACAGGGGGCAGTCACACCGGGGAGCTGTTTTTT.

The chain carries TRBV27 and TRBJ2-1; D uncertain. The V gene's germline CDR1 is MNHEY and CDR2 SMNVEV (reference sequence). There are 15 residues in the CDR3. Trimming left V 6 bases short and J 0 bases short, with 12 bases between. The CDR3 is CASREQYDSYNEQFF. CDR3 bases: TGTGCCAGCAGGGAGCAGTACGACTCCTACAATGAGCAGTTCTTC.

V usage is TRBV7-3 and J usage is TRBJ2-2; TRBD2 matches at 9 bases. J lost 0 bases, V lost 6 bases, and 5 bases had no gene match. Germline CDR1 SGHTA, CDR2 FQGTGA. The CDR3 length is 16 residues. The CDR3: CASSYSGSANTGELFF. CDR3 nucleotide sequence: TGTGCCAGCAGTTATAGCGGGAGCGCGAACACCGGGGAGCTGTTTTTT.

In this sample, this clone turned up once. V is TRBV19 and J is TRBJ1-1; 10 nucleotides align to TRBD1. Trimming removed 4 bases from V and 4 bases from J; junction bases left unmatched: 3. CDR3 length: 14 residues. Per the germline V gene, CDR1 is LNHDA and CDR2 is SQIVND (reference sequence). The CDR3 region has the DNA TGTGCCAGTAGTAGCCGGGACAGGGGCACTGAAGCTTTCTTT. Translating it yields CASSSRDRGTEAFF.

The chain uses TRBV25-1 and TRBJ1-1; maybe TRBD1 (5 bases). The CDR3 consists of 13 residues. The germline V gene encodes CDR1 MGHDK and CDR2 SYGVNS. With 5 bases removed from V and 1 base from J, the gap between germline ends came to 8 bases. CDR3 region: CASSWGGNTEAFF. CDR3 coding DNA: TGTGCCAGCAGTTGGGGCGGGAACACTGAAGCTTTCTTT.

As DNA, the CDR3 is TGCGCCAGCAGTCTCCGGGACAGGGGAGGGAACACTGAAGCTTTCTTT. As protein: CASSLRDRGGNTEAFF. V gene TRBV10-1 combines with J gene TRBJ1-1; 10 bases align to TRBD1. Trimming took 5 bases from V and 1 from J; bases not matched to a gene: 7. The CDR3 has 16 residues. Per germline, CDR1 WNHNN and CDR2 SYGVQD (reference sequence).

The chain recombines TRBV2 with TRBJ1-1; 7 bases map to TRBD1. The CDR3 has 13 amino acids. The V gene's germline CDR1 is SNHLY and CDR2 FYNNEI. The junction had 7 bases not matched to a gene; V was cut back by 6 bases and J by 6 bases. The CDR3 loop reads CASSFDRAAEAFF. CDR3 nucleotides: TGTGCCAGCAGCTTCGACAGGGCTGCTGAAGCTTTCTTT.